Listed below are T cell receptor beta chains from one sample, sequenced in a study of control samples from healthy donors and cancer patients. Clones were sequenced by immunoSEQ multiplex PCR, and TCRdb holds only the in-frame ones, with some missing. The data contain about 61,000 clones, 90% of them singletons. The specimen sequenced was PBMCs. These receptors originate from a man in his 60s with colorectal cancer. CDR3s include the opening cysteine and the closing phenylalanine or tryptophan. Fields, in order: D gene, J gene, V gene, clone size, CDR3 DNA, CDR3 protein. D genes are given only for firm matches. Rows may omit the clone size; those that give it use once, few, many or a size class.

TRBD1,TRBJ1-6,TRBV19,-,TGTGCCAGTAGAGAATGGGGACAGGGGTATTCACCCCTCCACTTT,CASREWGQGYSPLHF
-,TRBJ2-6,TRBV4-3,-,TGCGCCAGCAGCCAGAGGGGCTCTGGGGCCAACGTCCTGACTTTC,CASSQRGSGANVLTF
TRBD1,TRBJ1-5,TRBV7-2,once,TGTGCCAGCAGCTTAGGAGTGGACAGGGGTCGGCCCCAGCATTTT,CASSLGVDRGRPQHF
TRBD2,TRBJ2-5,TRBV7-3,few,TGTGCCAGCAGCTTAGCGGGGGGGCCTCGGGAGACCCAGTACTTC,CASSLAGGPRETQYF
-,TRBJ1-1,TRBV18,-,TGTGCCAGCTCACCAGGGCCAGCGGGGGAAACTGAAGCTTTCTTT,CASSPGPAGETEAFF
-,TRBJ2-6,TRBV6-2/TRBV6-3,-,TGTGCCAGCAGTGGAGGGGGGGCTGGGGCCAACGTCCTGACTTTC,CASSGGGAGANVLTF
TRBD1,TRBJ1-5,TRBV18,-,TGTGCCAGCTCATCCGGGACAGGGTATGCGCCCCAGCATTTT,CASSSGTGYAPQHF
-,TRBJ2-3,TRBV10-1,-,TGCGCCAGCAGTGAGTCGCGGGGAATCAGCACAGATACGCAGTATTTT,CASSESRGISTDTQYF
-,TRBJ2-1,TRBV7-7,-,TGTGCCAGCAGCTGGACCCAAGCGCTTAGCTCCTACAATGAGCAGTTCTTC,CASSWTQALSSYNEQFF
TRBD1,TRBJ1-5,TRBV7-3,-,TGTGCCAGCAGCCCGACAGGGGGTCAGCCCCAGCATTTT,CASSPTGGQPQHF
TRBD1,TRBJ2-7,TRBV5-1,-,TGCGCCAGCAGCGCGGCGGGGACAGGGTTTGAGCAGTACTTC,CASSAAGTGFEQYF
-,TRBJ2-3,TRBV6-5,once,TGTGCCAGCAGTTTTTCCACAGATACGCAGTATTTT,CASSFSTDTQYF
TRBD1,TRBJ2-7,TRBV2,-,TGTGCCAGCAAACTTGCGACAGGGGAAAACTACGAGCAGTACTTC,CASKLATGENYEQYF
TRBD1,TRBJ1-3,TRBV6-5,-,TGTGCCAGTACTTACAGGGGGGTAGCAGGAAACACCATATATTTT,CASTYRGVAGNTIYF
TRBD1,TRBJ2-7,TRBV6-6,-,TGTGCCAGCAGTCCTCGCCGGGACAGTTCCTACGAGCAGTACTTC,CASSPRRDSSYEQYF
TRBD2,TRBJ2-5,TRBV12-5,few,TGTGCTAGTGGTCCCAGACTAGCGGGGGGGCAGGTGGGGAAAGAGACCCAGTACTTC,CASGPRLAGGQVGKETQYF
TRBD1,TRBJ1-2,TRBV12-3/TRBV12-4,-,TGTGCCAGCAGGTACGACAGGGGCTATGGCTACACCTTC,CASRYDRGYGYTF
-,TRBJ1-1,TRBV13,-,TGTGCCAGCAGCTTAGGAGCGACAGGAGTCACTGAAGCTTTCTTT,CASSLGATGVTEAFF
TRBD1,TRBJ2-5,TRBV9,-,TGTGCCAGCAGCGCCGGGACAGTCCAAGAGACCCAGTACTTC,CASSAGTVQETQYF
-,TRBJ1-3,TRBV4-1,-,TGCGCCAGCAGCCAAGGGCAGGGAAACACCATATATTTT,CASSQGQGNTIYF
TRBD1,TRBJ2-7,TRBV5-5,-,TGTGCCAGCAGCTTCCTGACAGGGGGATACGAGCAGTACTTC,CASSFLTGGYEQYF
TRBD1,TRBJ2-3,TRBV19,once,TGTGCCAGTAGGACAGGGGGGGATACGCAGTATTTT,CASRTGGDTQYF
-,TRBJ2-1,TRBV5-8,-,TGTGCCAGCAGCTTTCAATGGGGGCTTAAAGGTGGGGAGCAGTTCTTC,CASSFQWGLKGGEQFF
-,TRBJ1-5,TRBV10-3,-,TGTGCCATCAGTGAGTCCGAGCAGCCCCAGCATTTT,CAISESEQPQHF
TRBD2,TRBJ2-5,TRBV4-1,-,TGCGCCAGCAGGCACACTAGCGGGGGCCTCCAAGAGACCCAGTACTTC,CASRHTSGGLQETQYF
-,TRBJ1-2,TRBV5-1,-,TGCGCCAGCAGCTTGTTAACTGCGGGACAACAAAACTATGGCTACACCTTC,CASSLLTAGQQNYGYTF
-,TRBJ1-6,TRBV18,-,TGTGCCAGCTCACCCCTAGGGGACTTAAATTCACCCCTCCACTTT,CASSPLGDLNSPLHF
-,TRBJ2-7,TRBV7-9,-,TGTGCCAGCAGCTGGGGGGTCTCCTACGAGCAGTACTTC,CASSWGVSYEQYF
-,TRBJ1-2,TRBV3-1/TRBV3-2,-,TGTGCCAGCAGCCAAAGATCTGGTGGGGGCACCTATGGCTACACCTTC,CASSQRSGGGTYGYTF